This is a list of T cell receptor beta chains from one sample in a study of control samples from healthy donors and cancer patients. Data came from immunoSEQ multiplex PCR; TCRdb stores just in-frame clones and leaves some out. The repertoire holds about 71,000 clones, nearly 90% seen once, with over 15% in the top ten. The specimen was PBMCs. These receptors originate from a man aged 60-69 years with lung cancer. Each CDR3 is given with its conserved first and last residue. A D gene is named only where the DNA matches it firmly. Only part of the rows carry a size: once, few, many, or a class if the clone is expanded.

V gene,D gene,clone size,J gene,CDR3 DNA,CDR3 protein
TRBV6-5,TRBD1,NA,TRBJ1-2,TGTGCTGGAACCGGGACAGGGAGTAAGAAAAGCGGCTACACCTTC,CAGTGTGSKKSGYTF
TRBV30,TRBD2,NA,TRBJ2-1,TGTGCCTGGAGTAAACTAGCGGGGGGGTCCTACAATGAGCAGTTCTTC,CAWSKLAGGSYNEQFF
TRBV5-1,NA,NA,TRBJ2-5,TGCGCCAGCAGCTTGGGATCAGGGAACCAAGAGACCCAGTACTTC,CASSLGSGNQETQYF
TRBV12-3/TRBV12-4,NA,NA,TRBJ1-5,TGTGCCAGCAGTCTCAAGGATCAGCCCCAGCATTTT,CASSLKDQPQHF
TRBV10-3,TRBD2,NA,TRBJ2-1,TGTGCCATCAAAGGGACCCTAGCGGGGTGGGATGAGCAGTTCTTC,CAIKGTLAGWDEQFF
TRBV11-2,TRBD1,NA,TRBJ2-7,TGTGCCAGCAGCTTAGTGGACAGGGGCGGTTACGAGCAGTACTTC,CASSLVDRGGYEQYF
TRBV7-6,NA,NA,TRBJ2-3,TGTGCCAGCAGCACTTCTCTAGGGACAGCGGGGAGCACAGATACGCAGTATTTT,CASSTSLGTAGSTDTQYF
TRBV9,TRBD1,NA,TRBJ2-1,TGTGCCAGCAGCCACAAATCAGGACAGGGGGCCTACAATGAGCAGTTCTTC,CASSHKSGQGAYNEQFF
TRBV5-5,NA,NA,TRBJ1-1,TGTGCCAGCAGCTTGGGACCACTGGGTATGAACACTGAAGCTTTCTTT,CASSLGPLGMNTEAFF
TRBV11-3,TRBD1,NA,TRBJ1-6,TGTGCCAGCAGCATCCGACAGGGCGATAATTCACCCCTCCACTTT,CASSIRQGDNSPLHF
TRBV6-6,NA,few,TRBJ1-5,TGTGCCAGCAGTCCCAATCCAAGGAGGGCGTTATCCAATCAGCCCCAGCATTTT,CASSPNPRRALSNQPQHF
TRBV5-4,NA,NA,TRBJ2-5,TGTGCCAGCAGCTCAAACAACCTGGCGGAGACCCAGTACTTC,CASSSNNLAETQYF
TRBV5-1,NA,NA,TRBJ2-5,TGCGCCAGCAGCCTGTCGTCCGAGAGGGAGACCCAGTACTTC,CASSLSSERETQYF
TRBV5-8,NA,NA,TRBJ1-4,TGTGCCAGCAGCTTGGGCGGGTTTGGGGAAAAACTGTTTTTT,CASSLGGFGEKLFF
TRBV7-8,TRBD2,NA,TRBJ2-2,TGTGCCAGCAGCTTAGCTATTCGTACTAGCGGAACAAAACCCACGAGCACCGGGGAGCTGTTTTTT,CASSLAIRTSGTKPTSTGELFF
TRBV5-4,NA,NA,TRBJ2-1,TGTGCCAGCAGCTTGGTCACAGGCGGAGAGCAGTTCTTC,CASSLVTGGEQFF
TRBV30,NA,NA,TRBJ1-3,TGTGCCTGGAGTGTCGGGAACACCATATATTTT,CAWSVGNTIYF
TRBV24-1,TRBD1,NA,TRBJ1-5,TGTGCCACCAGTGATTTCTGGACAGGGGGGGATCAGCCCCAGCATTTT,CATSDFWTGGDQPQHF
TRBV7-9,NA,NA,TRBJ2-5,TGTGCCAGCAACTTAGACAGAGGGGTGACCCAGTACTTC,CASNLDRGVTQYF
TRBV7-2,NA,once,TRBJ1-2,TGTGCCAGCAGCCTAGCAGGGTCGTATGGCTACACCTTC,CASSLAGSYGYTF
TRBV6-1,NA,NA,TRBJ1-2,TGTGCCAGCAGTGACGACAGCTATGGCTACACCTTC,CASSDDSYGYTF
TRBV19,TRBD1,NA,TRBJ2-4,TGTGCCAGTTCAGAAGGGACAGGTGGTAAGAACATTCAGTACTTC,CASSEGTGGKNIQYF
TRBV7-3,TRBD2,NA,TRBJ2-5,TGTGCCAGCAGCTTTCGCGGGGGGCGAGAGACCCAGTACTTC,CASSFRGGRETQYF
TRBV21-1,NA,once,TRBJ1-2,TGTGCCAGCAGCATCCGGGACAGGGGGCTAAAGGGCTACACCTTC,CASSIRDRGLKGYTF
TRBV7-6,TRBD1,NA,TRBJ1-4,TGTGCCAGCAGCACAGGGGGCGGGAGGAATGAAAAACTGTTTTTT,CASSTGGGRNEKLFF
TRBV6-2/TRBV6-3,TRBD1,NA,TRBJ2-2,TGTGCCAGCAGTTACCCCAGGGGGCTAGATACCGGGGAGCTGTTTTTT,CASSYPRGLDTGELFF